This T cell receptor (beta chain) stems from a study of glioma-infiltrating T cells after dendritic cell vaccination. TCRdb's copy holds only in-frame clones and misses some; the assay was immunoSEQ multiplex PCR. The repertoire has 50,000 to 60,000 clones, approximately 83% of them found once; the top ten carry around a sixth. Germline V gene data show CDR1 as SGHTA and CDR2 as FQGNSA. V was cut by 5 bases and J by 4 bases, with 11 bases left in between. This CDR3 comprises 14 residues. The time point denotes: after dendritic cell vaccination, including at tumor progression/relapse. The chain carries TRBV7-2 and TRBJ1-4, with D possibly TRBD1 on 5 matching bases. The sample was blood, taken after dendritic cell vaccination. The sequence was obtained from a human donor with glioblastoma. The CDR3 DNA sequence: TGTGCCAGCAGCCCGGACATTGATAATGAAAAACTGTTTTTT. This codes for CASSPDIDNEKLFF.